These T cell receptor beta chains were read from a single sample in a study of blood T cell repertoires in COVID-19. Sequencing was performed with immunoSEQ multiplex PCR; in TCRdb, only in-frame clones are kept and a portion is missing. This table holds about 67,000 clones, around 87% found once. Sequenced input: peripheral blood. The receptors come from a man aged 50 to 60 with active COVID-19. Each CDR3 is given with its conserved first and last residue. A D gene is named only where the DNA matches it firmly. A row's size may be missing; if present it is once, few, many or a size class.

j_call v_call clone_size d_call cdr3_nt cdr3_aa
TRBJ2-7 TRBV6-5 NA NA TGTGCCAGCAGTTACGCAGGAACTCTCTCCTACGAGCAGTACTTC CASSYAGTLSYEQYF
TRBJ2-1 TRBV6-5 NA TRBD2 TGTGCCAGCAGTAGCAGCGGGAGCTACAATGAGCAGTTCTTC CASSSSGSYNEQFF
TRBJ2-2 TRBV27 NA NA TGTGCCAGCAGTTCCCACCCCGAGTCCCAAGGGGTCGGGGAGCTGTTTTTT CASSSHPESQGVGELFF
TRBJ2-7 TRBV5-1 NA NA TGCGCCAGCAGCTTATTCGACGGAGGCTACGAGCAGTACTTC CASSLFDGGYEQYF
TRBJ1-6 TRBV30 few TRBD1 TGTGCCTGGAGGCCCACCGGGACAGGGAATTCACCCCTCCACTTT CAWRPTGTGNSPLHF
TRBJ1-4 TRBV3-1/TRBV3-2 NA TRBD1 TGTGCCAGCAGCCAAGCGGGGCAGGGGGTTTCAACTAATGAAAAACTGTTTTTT CASSQAGQGVSTNEKLFF
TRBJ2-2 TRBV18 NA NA TGTGCCAGCTCTCTCCACTTCACCGGGGAGCTGTTTTTT CASSLHFTGELFF
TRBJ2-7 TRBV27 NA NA TGTGCCAGCAGTTTATCGATGGTGGTACTCGGGAACGAGCAGTACTTC CASSLSMVVLGNEQYF
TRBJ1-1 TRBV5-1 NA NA TGCGCCAGCAGCTTGGACAGGAGGAACACTGAAGCTTTCTTT CASSLDRRNTEAFF
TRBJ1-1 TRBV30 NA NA TGTGCCTGGAGTGTCCGGTATAACACTGAAGCTTTCTTT CAWSVRYNTEAFF
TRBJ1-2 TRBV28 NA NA TGTGCCAGCAGTCCAGCCGGACAGAAGAACTATGGCTACACCTTC CASSPAGQKNYGYTF
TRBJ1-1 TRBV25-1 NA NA TGTGCCAGCACCCTCAGCGCGGGGGCCTCTGAAGCTTTCTTT CASTLSAGASEAFF
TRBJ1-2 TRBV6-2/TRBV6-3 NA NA TGTGCCAGCAGTTATGCTTCGAGTAGTCACGGCTACACCTTC CASSYASSSHGYTF
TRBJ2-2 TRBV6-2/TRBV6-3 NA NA TGTGCCAGCAGCCAAACATTGAACACCGGGGAGCTGTTTTTT CASSQTLNTGELFF
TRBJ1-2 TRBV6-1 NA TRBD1 TGTGCCAGCAGTGAACAGAGGACAGGCATATTTAGTCCTGTATCCGGCTACACCTTC CASSEQRTGIFSPVSGYTF
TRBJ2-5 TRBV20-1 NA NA TGCAGTGCTAGTGATCCTCGCGGCAGCCAAGAGACCCAGTACTTC CSASDPRGSQETQYF
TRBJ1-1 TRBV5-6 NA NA TGTGCCAGCAGCGCGCGGGGCCGAGGGAACACTGAAGCTTTCTTT CASSARGRGNTEAFF
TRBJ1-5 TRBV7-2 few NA TGTGCCAGCAGCGGCTCGCGGGCTCTCCATAATCAGCCCCAGCATTTT CASSGSRALHNQPQHF
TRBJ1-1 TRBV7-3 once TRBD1 TGTGCCAGCAGCTGGACAGGGGGCACTGAAGCTTTCTTT CASSWTGGTEAFF
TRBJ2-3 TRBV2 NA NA TGTGCCAGCAGCCTAAACAGGGGCTCTAGCGGGCGAACTAGCACAGATACGCAGTATTTT CASSLNRGSSGRTSTDTQYF
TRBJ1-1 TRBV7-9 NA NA TGTGCCAGCAGCCAACCCTTGGGACAGAACACTGAAGCTTTCTTT CASSQPLGQNTEAFF
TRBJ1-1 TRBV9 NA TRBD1 TGTGCCAGCAGCGTAGGTCAGGGGGAGGTGATGAACACTGAAGCTTTCTTT CASSVGQGEVMNTEAFF
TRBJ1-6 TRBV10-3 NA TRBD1 TGTGCCATCAGTGAGTCCACCGGGACAGATAATTCACCCCTCCACTTT CAISESTGTDNSPLHF
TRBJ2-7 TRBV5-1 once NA TGCGCCAGCAGCTTGGGGCCGGGTTCCCCCTCCTACGAGCAGTACTTC CASSLGPGSPSYEQYF
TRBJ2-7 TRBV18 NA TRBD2 TGTGCCAGCTCACCAAGGGCGGGAGGAGAGGGCGAGCAGTACTTC CASSPRAGGEGEQYF
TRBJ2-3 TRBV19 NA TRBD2 TGTGCCAGTAGAAGGGGGACTAGCGGGGGTAGCACAGATACGCAGTATTTT CASRRGTSGGSTDTQYF
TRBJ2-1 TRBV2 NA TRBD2 TGTGCCAGCAGTGAAGATCTTACTAGCGGGTCCCAGGTGTTCTTC CASSEDLTSGSQVFF
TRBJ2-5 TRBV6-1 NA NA TGTGCCAGCAGTGAACTGAGGCAAGAGACCCAGTACTTC CASSELRQETQYF
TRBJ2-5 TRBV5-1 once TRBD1 TGCGCCAGCAGCTTCGGGACAGGGGTTGTAGAGACCCAGTACTTC CASSFGTGVVETQYF
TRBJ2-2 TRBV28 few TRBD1 TGTGCCAGCAGTTTAGGGACAGGGGTTCCCGGGGAGCTGTTTTTT CASSLGTGVPGELFF
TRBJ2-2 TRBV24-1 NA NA TGTGCCACCTCCTTGCGAGCGACGGGCACCGGGGAGCTGTTTTTT CATSLRATGTGELFF
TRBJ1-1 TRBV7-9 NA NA TGTGCCAGCAGCTTAGGTCAGGGGATCACTGAAGCTTTCTTT CASSLGQGITEAFF
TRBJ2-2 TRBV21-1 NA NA TGTGCCAGCAGCTTGCGGGAGACCACCGGGGAGCTGTTTTTT CASSLRETTGELFF
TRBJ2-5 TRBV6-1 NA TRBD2 TGTGCCAGCAGTGAAGATCTAGCGGGGGGCTCACAAGAGACCCAGTACTTC CASSEDLAGGSQETQYF
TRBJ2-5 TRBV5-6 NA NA TGTGCCAGCAGCATGACCAGGGGGGTGGAGACCCAGTACTTC CASSMTRGVETQYF
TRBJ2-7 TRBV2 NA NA TGTGCCAGCAGTGAAGCGCTTGCTACCCTGGACGAGCAGTACTTC CASSEALATLDEQYF
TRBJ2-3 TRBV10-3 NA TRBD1 TGTGCCATCAGTGAGGGGACAGGGAAAGATACGCAGTATTTT CAISEGTGKDTQYF
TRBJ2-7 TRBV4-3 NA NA TGCGCCAGCAGCCAAGACCGGGGGTACGAGCAGTACTTC CASSQDRGYEQYF
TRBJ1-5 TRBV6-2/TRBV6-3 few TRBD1 TGTGCCAGCAGTTCGACAGGGAGCAATCAGCCCCAGCATTTT CASSSTGSNQPQHF
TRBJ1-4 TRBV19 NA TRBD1 TGTGCCAGTAGTTGGGACAGGGAGGCGGAAAAACTGTTTTTT CASSWDREAEKLFF